The source of this TCR beta chain is a study of T cell changes during pregnancy in multiple sclerosis. Points on this clone: The junction differs from germline at one of its ends, possibly a read error.

Germline lookup yields CDR1 SSHAT and CDR2 FNYEAQ (reference sequence). The length of the CDR3 is 15 residues. Data came from immunoSEQ multiplex PCR; TCRdb stores just in-frame clones and leaves some out. The repertoire holds about 77,000 clones, with about 88% as singletons. The chain couples TRBV7-7 to TRBJ1-3; D is ambiguous. The clonotype comes from a female donor with multiple sclerosis, enrolled in a pregnancy study. The input for sequencing was peripheral blood, taken before pregnancy. This CDR3 is CASSPDGFSGNTIYF. The CDR3 DNA is TGTGCTAGCAGCCCAGACGGGTTCTCTGGAAACACCATATATTTT.